This T cell receptor beta chain was recovered during a study of CD8 T cells in Susac syndrome. V lost 6 bases and J 6 bases, leaving 12 bases between the germline ends. Looked up from germline, CDR1 is SNHLY and CDR2 is FYNNEI. This CDR3 contains 13 residues. TCR beta was sequenced from blood CD8+ and CD4+ T cells. Treatment-naive patients with stable or active relapsing-remitting disease served as multiple sclerosis controls. TEMRA cells underwent FACS enrichment and CD8+ and CD4+ T cells underwent negative isolation. The authors reverse transcribed about 0.45 to 1 ug RNA with random hexamers. By means of immunoSEQ multiplex PCR, TCR beta CDR3 spanning 54 Vbeta and 13 Jbeta underwent amplification. TCRdb re-analysed the immunoSEQ multiplex PCR reads in MiXCR, keeping a single row per CDR3 protein. The table lists around 120,000 distinct CDR3 sequences, around 94% of them singletons.

Sequenced material: CD4+ T cells from PBMCs. This receptor was obtained from a human donor with multiple sclerosis. The chain is built from TRBV2 and TRBJ2-1; D perhaps matches TRBD1 (6 bases). The DNA for the CDR3 is TGTGCCAGCAGGCCCTACAGGGCCAATGAGCAGTTCTTC. Its protein is CASRPYRANEQFF.